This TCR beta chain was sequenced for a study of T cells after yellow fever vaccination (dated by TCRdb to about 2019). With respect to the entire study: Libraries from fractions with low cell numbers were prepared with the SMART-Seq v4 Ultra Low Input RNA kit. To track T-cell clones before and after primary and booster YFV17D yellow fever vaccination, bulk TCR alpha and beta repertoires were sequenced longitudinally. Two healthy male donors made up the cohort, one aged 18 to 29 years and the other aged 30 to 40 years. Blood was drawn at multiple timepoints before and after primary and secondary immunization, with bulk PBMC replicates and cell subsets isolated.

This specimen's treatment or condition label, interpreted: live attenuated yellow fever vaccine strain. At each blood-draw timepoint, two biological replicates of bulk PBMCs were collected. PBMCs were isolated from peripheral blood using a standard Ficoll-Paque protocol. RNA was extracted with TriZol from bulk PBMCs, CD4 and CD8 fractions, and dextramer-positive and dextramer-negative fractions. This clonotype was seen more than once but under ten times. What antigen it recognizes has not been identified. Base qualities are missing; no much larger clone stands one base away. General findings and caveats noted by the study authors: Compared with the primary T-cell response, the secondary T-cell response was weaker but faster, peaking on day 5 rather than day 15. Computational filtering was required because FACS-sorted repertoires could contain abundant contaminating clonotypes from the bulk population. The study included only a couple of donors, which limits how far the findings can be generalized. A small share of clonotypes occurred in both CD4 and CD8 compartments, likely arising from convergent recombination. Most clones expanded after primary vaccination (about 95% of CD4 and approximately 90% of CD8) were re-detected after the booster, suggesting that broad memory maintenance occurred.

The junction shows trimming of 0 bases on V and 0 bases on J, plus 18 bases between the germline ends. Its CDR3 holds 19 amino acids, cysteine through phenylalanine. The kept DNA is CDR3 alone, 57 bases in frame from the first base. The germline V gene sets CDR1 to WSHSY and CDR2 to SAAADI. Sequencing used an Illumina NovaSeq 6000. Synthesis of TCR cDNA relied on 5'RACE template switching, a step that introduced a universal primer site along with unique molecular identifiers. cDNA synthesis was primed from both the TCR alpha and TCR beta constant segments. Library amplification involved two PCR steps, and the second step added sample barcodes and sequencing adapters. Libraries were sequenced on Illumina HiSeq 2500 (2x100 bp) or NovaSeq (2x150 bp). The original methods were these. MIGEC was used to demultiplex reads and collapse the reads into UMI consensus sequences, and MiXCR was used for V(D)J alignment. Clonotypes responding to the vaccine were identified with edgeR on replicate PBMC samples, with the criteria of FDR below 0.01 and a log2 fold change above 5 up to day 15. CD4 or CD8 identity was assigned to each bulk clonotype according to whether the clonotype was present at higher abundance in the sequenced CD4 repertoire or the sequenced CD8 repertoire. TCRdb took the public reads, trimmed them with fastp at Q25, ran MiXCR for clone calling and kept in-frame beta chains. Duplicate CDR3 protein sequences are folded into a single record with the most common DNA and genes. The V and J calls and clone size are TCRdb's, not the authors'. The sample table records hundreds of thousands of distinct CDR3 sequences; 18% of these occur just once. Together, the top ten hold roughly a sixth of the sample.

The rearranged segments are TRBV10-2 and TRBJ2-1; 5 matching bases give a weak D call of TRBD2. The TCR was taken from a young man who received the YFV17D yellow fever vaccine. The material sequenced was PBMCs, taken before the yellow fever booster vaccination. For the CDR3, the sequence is CASSESLGRGLSSYNEQFF. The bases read TGCGCCAGCAGTGAGTCGCTCGGTCGAGGGCTTAGCTCCTACAATGAGCAGTTCTTC.